This T cell receptor (beta chain) was recovered during a study of cytomegalovirus exposure and HLA in healthy donors. As for the study in general: T cells numbering around 200 million yielded some 100 million unique TCR beta sequences in an earlier analysis.

CDR3 length: 14 residues. V lost 3 bases, J lost 1 base, and 6 bases lay in between. Germline V gene data show CDR1 as WSHSY and CDR2 as SAAADI. Study results and caveats: The study found most TCR sequences rare, yet found some public TCRs in many donors. CMV antigen specificity of three CMV-associated chains was confirmed in vitro. A later analysis linked some 18,000 TCR beta sequences to HLA alleles at 0.05 false discovery rate.

This clone has a single count. What it binds is unknown. With 60 Vbeta and 13 Jbeta primers, the PCR was carried out. Sequencing was performed with immunoSEQ multiplex PCR; in TCRdb, only in-frame clones are kept and a portion is missing. The sample lists fewer than 200,000 clones, under 80% occurring once. This sequence was found in a man aged 40-55 years in good health and CMV-seronegative. Sequencing was performed on PBMCs. The chain recombines TRBV10-2 with TRBJ2-2; D not resolved. The CDR3 sequence is CASSDSRNTGELFF. DNA of the CDR3: TGCGCCAGCAGTGATTCTCGGAACACCGGGGAGCTGTTTTTT.